Only one count was recorded for the clone carrying this T cell receptor beta chain. The data originate from a study of blood T cell repertoires in COVID-19. The overall study: The United States, Italy and Spain provided the acute and convalescent COVID-19 samples. PBMCs, B-cell-depleted T cells, or T cells were the source of the cDNA or gDNA that made up the material.

Germline assignment: CDR1 LGHNA and CDR2 YNFKEQ. The CDR3 is made up of 15 amino acids. V was clipped by 1 base and J by 5 bases; unmatched bases: 5. Original processing methods: Nucleated cell number was recorded as an estimate derived from reference gene primer amplification. This table comes from immunoSEQ multiplex PCR, and its TCRdb copy is limited to in-frame clones, with some not included. Clonal size and the V and J genes are those of that table, whereas D and trimming came from the DNA. The sample yields around 150,000 clones, 80% to 90% seen once. This chain links TRBV4-2 with TRBJ1-5, with 7 bases identical to TRBD1. Material for sequencing was peripheral blood. This sequence was found in a man aged 65 to 85 with acute or convalescent COVID-19. The CDR3 region has the DNA TGTGCCAGCAGCCAAGGCCCGCAGGGGGATCAGCCCCAGCATTTT. Residues: CASSQGPQGDQPQHF.